The 25 T cell receptor beta chains presented below share a single source sample, sequenced in a study of cytomegalovirus exposure and HLA in healthy donors. Researchers ran the PCR with 60 Vbeta and 13 Jbeta primers. Generated by immunoSEQ multiplex PCR, the TCRdb table keeps only in-frame clones and is missing some. The table has some 150,000 clones, 87% seen once. Input material: PBMCs. The source of these receptors is a young woman in good health and CMV-seronegative.

The V and J genes are TRBV10-2 and TRBJ2-5; TRBD1 is a possible D gene (6 bases). V was cut by 4 bases and J by 7 bases, with 25 bases left in between. The CDR3 contains 17 residues. The germline V gene encodes CDR1 WSHSY and CDR2 SAAADI. DNA of the CDR3: TGCGCCAGCAGTGTGGAGGCCCCGGGGTACAGGGTTCGGACCCAGTACTTC. It translates to CASSVEAPGYRVRTQYF.

The count of this clone is one. The genes are TRBV7-2 and TRBJ2-5; 7 bases align to TRBD1. Germline assignment: CDR1 SGHTA and CDR2 FQGNSA. V shed 5 bases and J 5 bases; nucleotides not matched to a gene: 5. The CDR3 has 13 amino acids. The CDR3 bases are TGTGCCAGCAGCGAGACAGGGTGGGAGACCCAGTACTTC. Protein sequence: CASSETGWETQYF.

This clone was recorded once. This rearrangement joins TRBV7-2 to TRBJ2-2, with D possibly matching TRBD2 (5 bases). The germline CDR1 and CDR2 sequences are SGHTA and FQGNSA. The CDR3 covers 17 residues. Trimming shortened V by 5 bases and J by 7 bases, and 23 bases separated the two germline ends. The CDR3 nucleotides are TGTGCCAGCAGCCAACGCCGGGTCTTCGGGAACGGCGGGGAGCTGTTTTTT. Protein: CASSQRRVFGNGGELFF.

The chain combines TRBV5-1 with TRBJ2-3; 9 nucleotides match TRBD2. CDR1 is SGHRS and CDR2 is YFSETQ in the germline V gene. The CDR3 is 16 residues long. V trimming: 0 bases; J trimming: 4 bases; junction bases outside the gene matches: 6. CDR3 in amino acids: CASSLALAGVADTQYF. The CDR3 nucleotides are TGCGCCAGCAGCTTGGCATTAGCGGGGGTGGCAGATACGCAGTATTTT.

The chain uses TRBV28 and TRBJ2-7, with D maybe TRBD2 (6 bases). Trimming left V 5 bases short and J 12 bases short, with 17 bases between. From germline, CDR1 is MDHEN and CDR2 SYDVKM. This CDR3 contains 12 residues. Here the CDR3 reads CASSPPGAARYF. In DNA, the CDR3 is TGTGCCAGCAGTCCCCCGGGAGCCGCGCGGTACTTC.

V gene TRBV30 combines with J gene TRBJ2-7, with D tentatively TRBD1 (5 bases). The CDR3 contains 12 residues. Germline loops: CDR1 GTSNPN, CDR2 SVGIG (reference sequence). V shed 2 bases and J shed 1 base, with 6 bases lying between them. The CDR3 coding sequence is TGTGCCTGGAGTAGACAGTCCTACGAGCAGTACTTC. It specifies CAWSRQSYEQYF.

The chain links TRBV4-2 to TRBJ2-5, with 9 bases fitting TRBD1. The germline CDR1 and CDR2 sequences are LGHNA and YNFKEQ. V was pared by 1 base and J by 6 bases, with 3 bases of the junction left unmatched. The CDR3 runs to 14 residues. The CDR3 sequence: CASSQGGQGKTQYF. The DNA of the CDR3 is TGTGCCAGCAGCCAAGGGGGACAGGGAAAGACCCAGTACTTC.

The chain employs TRBV9 and TRBJ1-1; maybe TRBD1 (6 bases). The V gene's germline CDR1 is SGDLS and CDR2 YYNGEE. The CDR3 is 14 amino acids. Trimming pared 3 bases from V and 4 bases from J, leaving 13 bases between. Here the CDR3 reads CASSETGLGTEAFF. In nucleotides, the CDR3 is TGTGCCAGCAGCGAGACAGGATTGGGCACTGAAGCTTTCTTT. The full variable domain, completed using reference TRBV9 and TRBJ1-1, is DSGVTQTPKHLITATGQRVTLRCSPRSGDLSVYWYQQSLDQGLQFLIQYYNGEERAKGNILERFSAQQFPDLHSELNLSSLELGDSALYFCASSETGLGTEAFFGQGTRLTVV.

The chain employs TRBV13 and TRBJ2-5; possibly TRBD1 for D (5 bases). CDR1 is PRHDT, CDR2 FYEKMQ, per germline (reference sequence). The CDR3 loop spans 17 amino acids. V lost 4 bases and J 1 base, leaving 19 bases between the germline ends. CDR3 bases: TGTGCCAGCAGCTCCACCCCCGGAAAAGGGGCCCAAGAGACCCAGTACTTC. It specifies CASSSTPGKGAQETQYF.

J is TRBJ1-5 and V is TRBV5-8; TRBD1 aligns across 7 bases. The J segment lost 0 bases and the V segment lost 4 bases, leaving 4 bases of the junction unmatched. The CDR3 is made up of 15 amino acids. Germline values: CDR1 SGHTS, CDR2 YDEGEE. CDR3 bases: TGTGCCAGCAGCCTCGGGACAGCTAGCAATCAGCCCCAGCATTTT. This encodes CASSLGTASNQPQHF. The whole variable domain, filled in from reference TRBV5-8 and TRBJ1-5, reads EAGVTQSPTHLIKTRGQQATLRCSPISGHTSVYWYQQALGLGLQFLLWYDEGEERNRGNFPPRFSGRQFPNYSSELNVNALELEDSALYLCASSLGTASNQPQHFGDGTRLSIL.

The genes are TRBV5-1 and TRBJ1-1, with a weak D call TRBD1 (5 bases). The V gene lost 3 bases and the J gene lost 2 bases, with 11 bases spanning the gap. From germline, CDR1 is SGHRS and CDR2 YFSETQ. The CDR3 is 14 amino acids. In DNA form, the CDR3 reads TGCGCCAGCAGCTCCGGGACTCTAAACACTGAAGCTTTCTTT. Protein: CASSSGTLNTEAFF.

This clone was seen a single time. The V gene is TRBV15, the J gene TRBJ2-1, with D possibly being TRBD1 (5 bases). Per the germline V gene, CDR1 is LNHNV and CDR2 is YYDKDF (reference sequence). The CDR3 has 12 amino acids. Trimming took off 2 bases at V and 8 bases at J, with 7 bases between the two ends. The CDR3 loop is CATSRQGYEQFF. CDR3 bases: TGTGCCACCAGCAGACAGGGTTATGAGCAGTTCTTC.

This CDR3 is CASRDSTNEKLFF. The CDR3 nucleotides are TGCGCCAGTAGAGACAGTACTAATGAAAAACTGTTTTTT. The chain is built from TRBV4-1 and TRBJ1-4; tentative D call: TRBD1 (5 bases). The CDR3 has 13 amino acids. Germline V gives CDR1 MGHRA, CDR2 YSYEKL. Trimming shortened V by 9 bases and J by 2 bases, and 10 bases separated the two germline ends.

Here the CDR3 reads CASSLARGTREAFF. CDR3 in DNA: TGTGCCAGCAGTTTGGCCAGGGGAACTCGTGAAGCTTTCTTT. V and J are TRBV28 and TRBJ1-1; weak D call: TRBD1 (6 bases). Trimming left V 3 bases short and J 7 bases short, with 15 bases between. Germline V CDR1 and CDR2: MDHEN, SYDVKM. This CDR3 is 14 amino acids long.

The chain is built from TRBV12-5 and TRBJ2-7, with 8 bases fitting TRBD1. Trimming cost V 0 bases and J 2 bases; bases outside gene matches: 21. This CDR3 is 21 amino acids long. Germline CDR1 is LGHNT and CDR2 is FRNRAP. The CDR3 DNA sequence: TGTGCTAGTGGTTTGGTGGAGAAGGACAGGGAGAGTTCTCATGACCCCTACGAGCAGTACTTC. Translation gives CASGLVEKDRESSHDPYEQYF.

V and J are TRBV5-1 and TRBJ2-7, with a tentative D call TRBD2 (5 bases). Germline CDR1 and CDR2: SGHRS and YFSETQ. The ends were cut back, 5 bases at V and 9 bases at J, with 21 bases in the middle. The CDR3 is 14 amino acids. CDR3 nucleotide sequence: TGCGCCAGCAGAGCCTATCCCTCAACGGCGGGGCAGTACTTC. This gives the protein CASRAYPSTAGQYF. Combining the CDR3 with reference TRBV5-1 and TRBJ2-7 gives the whole variable domain KAGVTQTPRYLIKTRGQQVTLSCSPISGHRSVSWYQQTPGQGLQFLFEYFSETQRNKGNFPGRFSGRQFSNSRSEMNVSTLELGDSALYLCASRAYPSTAGQYFGPGTRLTVT.

This clone was observed a few times. This sequence joins TRBV9 and TRBJ2-7; TRBD1 is a possible D gene (6 bases). Germline CDR1 and CDR2: SGDLS and YYNGEE. The length of the CDR3 is 15 residues. V was trimmed by 0 bases and J by 2 bases, leaving 12 bases between them. CDR3 loop: CASSVGLDRTYEQYF. CDR3 nucleotides: TGTGCCAGCAGCGTAGGTTTGGACAGAACCTACGAGCAGTACTTC.

The chain couples TRBV9 to TRBJ2-5, with TRBD2 as a possible D gene (6 bases). The CDR3 sequence is 15 residues long. V was pared by 0 bases and J by 4 bases, with 13 bases between. Germline values: CDR1 SGDLS, CDR2 YYNGEE. The CDR3 DNA sequence: TGTGCCAGCAGCGTAGTCCAGGGCGGGGCAGAGACCCAGTACTTC. It translates to CASSVVQGGAETQYF. The full variable domain, completed using reference TRBV9 and TRBJ2-5, is DSGVTQTPKHLITATGQRVTLRCSPRSGDLSVYWYQQSLDQGLQFLIQYYNGEERAKGNILERFSAQQFPDLHSELNLSSLELGDSALYFCASSVVQGGAETQYFGPGTRLLVL.

The chain employs TRBV5-1 and TRBJ1-1; no firm D call. V gave up 2 bases and J gave up 1 base, with 9 bases separating them. The CDR3 sequence is 14 residues long. The germline V gene has CDR1 SGHRS and CDR2 YFSETQ. CDR3 amino acids: CASSFAQQNTEAFF. Written as DNA, the CDR3 is TGCGCCAGCAGCTTCGCTCAACAGAACACTGAAGCTTTCTTT.

V is TRBV29-1 and J is TRBJ2-7; perhaps TRBD2 as D (5 bases). Germline V gene sequence: CDR1 SQVTM, CDR2 ANQGSEA. Trimming stripped 6 bases from V and 6 bases from J, with 15 bases between. The CDR3 spans 12 residues. DNA for the CDR3: TGCAGCGTCCTGACACCTCGGGGCGAGCAGTACTTC. Translated: CSVLTPRGEQYF.

This rearrangement joins TRBV6-1 to TRBJ2-7; TRBD1 is a possible D gene (6 bases). The germline CDR1 and CDR2 sequences are MNHNS and SASEGT. The ends were cut back, 4 bases at V and 2 bases at J, with 18 bases in the middle. The CDR3 sequence is 16 residues long. The CDR3 protein is CASSGHRTALAYEQYF. As DNA, the CDR3 is TGTGCCAGCAGTGGACACAGGACAGCTCTAGCCTACGAGCAGTACTTC.

This clone was seen just once. Here the CDR3 reads CASSLGQGPWETQYF. CDR3 nucleotides: TGTGCCAGCAGCTTGGGCCAGGGGCCGTGGGAGACCCAGTACTTC. V gene TRBV5-6 combines with J gene TRBJ2-5, with a possible D match to TRBD1 (6 bases). The length of the CDR3 is 15 residues. V dropped 0 bases and J dropped 5 bases, with 14 bases sitting between them. Germline V gene data show CDR1 as SGHDT and CDR2 as YYEEEE.

In regard to this clone: The identical CDR3 is also encoded by other nucleotide sequences in the sample. The V call is TRBV4-1, the J call TRBJ1-6, with 8 bases aligning to TRBD1. Germline CDR1 is MGHRA and CDR2 is YSYEKL. The junction had 9 bases not matched to a gene; V was cut back by 4 bases and J by 7 bases. This CDR3 is built from 16 residues. CDR3 bases: TGCGCCAGCAGCCCAAGTCAGGACAGGGCGAATTCACCCCTCCACTTT. Translation gives CASSPSQDRANSPLHF.

In nucleotides, the CDR3 is TGTGCCAGCAGTCCGGGACAGTCATATGAGCAGTTCTTC. Translated: CASSPGQSYEQFF. The V call is TRBV28, the J call TRBJ2-1; 7 bases map to TRBD1. CDR1 and CDR2 from the germline V gene are MDHEN and SYDVKM. CDR3 length equals 13 residues. Trimming cost V 5 bases and J 8 bases; bases outside gene matches: 6.

This clone appeared a single time. The rearrangement uses TRBV4-1 and TRBJ1-5, with TRBD1 as a possible D gene (5 bases). This CDR3 region has 16 residues. V was cut by 3 bases and J by 5 bases, with 17 bases left in between. CDR1 is MGHRA, CDR2 YSYEKL, per germline. The CDR3 sequence: CASSQDIAALDQPQHF. CDR3 bases: TGCGCCAGCAGCCAGGACATTGCAGCCTTGGATCAGCCCCAGCATTTT.